What follows describes a single T cell receptor (beta chain). Its antigen is still unknown. CD45RO-negative, CCR7-positively selected cells formed the naive CD8 fraction, excluding terminally differentiated effector memory CD45RA+ cells. This specimen comes from a study of shared clonotypes between healthy human individuals. As processed by the authors: Owing to the provision of junction-only sequences devoid of quality scores by immunoSEQ, filtering differed. This table comes from immunoSEQ multiplex PCR, and its TCRdb copy is limited to in-frame clones, with some not included. The V and J calls and clone size come from that table; D and trimming were worked out from the DNA. The sample lists about 800,000 clones; approximately 97% were seen once. Findings and caveats of the study: Estimated clonotype richness was generally higher in naive than memory subsets. It was observed that about 5% of naive CD4 clonotypes were shared across a handful of donors.

V was pared by 0 bases and J by 4 bases, with 6 bases between. The length of the CDR3 is 13 residues. CDR1 is MNHEY, CDR2 SVGAGI, per germline. This sequence joins TRBV6-5 and TRBJ1-2; D not certain. The sample consisted of naive CD8+ T cells sorted from blood. This TCR was sampled from a man aged 30 to 39 in good health. DNA of the CDR3: TGTGCCAGCAGTTACTCAGAGTCCTATGGCTACACCTTC. It yields the protein CASSYSESYGYTF.